Below, 3 T cell receptor beta chains from the same sample are listed, as sequenced in a study of T cell responses to AZD1222 COVID-19 vaccine. The table came from immunoSEQ multiplex PCR; TCRdb's copy has only in-frame clones and leaves some out. The sample consists of about 55,000 clones, roughly 80% of them appearing once. The starting material was peripheral blood, obtained 28 days after the second AZD1222 dose. The receptor set was obtained from an adult who received the AZD1222 COVID-19 vaccine.

The chain is built from TRBV5-8 and TRBJ2-3; 8 positions agree with TRBD1. CDR1 and CDR2 from the germline V gene are SGHTS and YDEGEE. The CDR3 spans 15 residues. Germline trimming cut 3 bases from V and 3 bases from J; bases unmatched to any gene: 6. The DNA of the CDR3 is TGTGCCAGCAGCTGGACAGGGTACAAAACAGATACGCAGTATTTT. It codes for CASSWTGYKTDTQYF.

This chain links TRBV18 with TRBJ2-5; 10 bases are shared with TRBD1. This CDR3 region has 15 residues. The germline CDR1 and CDR2 sequences are KGHSH and LQKENI. The junction had 6 bases not matched to a gene; V was cut back by 3 bases and J by 5 bases. The CDR3 nucleotides read TGTGCCAGCTCACCCGGGACAGGGGAAGGGGAGACCCAGTACTTC. It translates to CASSPGTGEGETQYF.

In this sample, this clone turned up once. This sequence joins TRBV30 and TRBJ1-2, with TRBD1 matching over 7 bases. Germline values: CDR1 GTSNPN, CDR2 SVGIG (reference sequence). The CDR3 is 12 residues long. The trim removed 4 bases at V and 8 bases at J, leaving 7 bases unmatched. CDR3 coding DNA: TGTGCCTGGAATGGAGGGGGCGGCGGCTACACCTTC. Encoded protein: CAWNGGGGGYTF.